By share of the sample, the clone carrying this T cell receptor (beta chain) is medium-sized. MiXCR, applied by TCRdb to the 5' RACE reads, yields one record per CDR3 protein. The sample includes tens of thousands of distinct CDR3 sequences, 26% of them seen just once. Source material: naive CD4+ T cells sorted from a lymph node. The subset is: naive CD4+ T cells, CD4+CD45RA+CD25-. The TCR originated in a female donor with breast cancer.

In DNA form, the CDR3 reads TGTGCCTCCGGGGGGATACAGGGTCGTGAAAAACTGTTTTTT. It is translated as CASGGIQGREKLFF. This chain joins TRBV10-3 and TRBJ1-4, with D possibly being TRBD1 (6 bases). The CDR3 totals 14 residues. V was trimmed by 11 bases and J by 7 bases, leaving 20 bases between them. The germline gives CDR1 ENHRY, CDR2 SYGVKD.